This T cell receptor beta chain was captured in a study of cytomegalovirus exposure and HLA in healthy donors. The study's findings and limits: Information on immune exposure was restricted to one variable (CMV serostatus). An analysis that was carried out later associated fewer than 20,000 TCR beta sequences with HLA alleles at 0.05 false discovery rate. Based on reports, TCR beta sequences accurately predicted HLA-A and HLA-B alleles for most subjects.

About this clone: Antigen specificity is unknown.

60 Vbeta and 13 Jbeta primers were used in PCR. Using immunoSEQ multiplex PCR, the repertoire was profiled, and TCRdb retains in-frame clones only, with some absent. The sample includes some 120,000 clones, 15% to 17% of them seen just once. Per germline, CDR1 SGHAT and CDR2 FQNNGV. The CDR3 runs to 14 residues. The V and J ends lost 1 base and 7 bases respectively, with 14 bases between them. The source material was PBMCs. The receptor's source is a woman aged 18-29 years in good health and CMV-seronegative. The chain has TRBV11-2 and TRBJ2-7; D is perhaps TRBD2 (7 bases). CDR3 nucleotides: TGTGCCAGCAGCTTAGGCGGGGGCCTTTTTGAGCAGTACTTC. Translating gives CASSLGGGLFEQYF. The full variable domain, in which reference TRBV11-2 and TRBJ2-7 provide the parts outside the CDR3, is EAGVAQSPRYKIIEKRQSVAFWCNPISGHATLYWYQQILGQGPKLLIQFQNNGVVDDSQLPKDRFSAERLKGVDSTLKIQPAKLEDSAVYLCASSLGGGLFEQYFGPGTRLTVT.